In its sample, the clone carrying this T cell receptor beta chain was seen a few times. Each CDR3 protein gets one entry after TCRdb re-called the 5' RACE reads with MiXCR. This table holds hundreds of thousands of distinct CDR3 sequences, 15% to 20% found once. The data were taken from a study of T-cell memory formation after mild COVID-19. This TCR came from an adult woman who had mild COVID-19 (a few samples of this study predate the infection). Cell type and time point are not known. Sequencing was carried out using PBMCs or a T cell subset sorted from them (not recorded which).

The CDR3 reads CARMDPRDRGSYEQYF. The CDR3 region has the DNA TGTGCCAGAATGGACCCGCGGGACAGGGGCTCCTACGAGCAGTACTTC. The chain links TRBV19 to TRBJ2-7; 10 bases are shared with TRBD1. V gave up 9 bases and J gave up 0 bases; unmatched junction bases: 11. CDR3 length: 16 residues. Looked up from germline, CDR1 is LNHDA and CDR2 is SQIVND (reference sequence).